The 4 T cell receptor beta chains in this list originate from one sample, sequenced in a study of blood T cell repertoires in COVID-19. Some clones are missing from TCRdb's copy, which holds only in-frame ones; the method was immunoSEQ multiplex PCR. This table has 200,000 to 250,000 clones, about 85% appearing once. The sequencing sample was made of peripheral blood. The receptors were sampled from a woman younger than 35 who had recovered from COVID-19.

V is TRBV29-1 and J is TRBJ1-2, with a tentative D call TRBD1 (6 bases). In germline, CDR1 is SQVTM, CDR2 ANQGSEA. CDR3 length: 10 residues. The germline V and J ends were trimmed by 4 bases and 8 bases, with 8 bases remaining between them. CDR3 bases: TGCAGCGTTGGGGGACAAGGCTACACCTTC. Encoded protein: CSVGGQGYTF. Looking up the rest from reference TRBV29-1 and TRBJ1-2 gives the full variable domain: SAVISQKPSRDICQRGTSLTIQCQVDSQVTMMFWYRQQPGQSLTLIATANQGSEATYESGFVIDKFPISRPNLTFSTLTVSNMSPEDSSIYLCSVGGQGYTFGSGTRLTVV.

This clone was detected only once. CDR3 bases: TGTGCCAGCAGCTTAGCAGCGTATATAGGCACCTGGAACACTGAAGCTTTCTTT. It translates to CASSLAAYIGTWNTEAFF. This chain links TRBV7-8 with TRBJ1-1; D ambiguous. Per germline, CDR1 SGHVS and CDR2 FQNEAQ. Trimming cost V 0 bases and J 1 base, with 18 bases left between them. The CDR3 runs 18 residues.

The V and J genes are TRBV6-2 or TRBV6-3 and TRBJ2-1, with TRBD2 matching over 7 bases. The germline CDR1 and CDR2 sequences are MNHEY and SVGEGT. V gave up 4 bases and J gave up 1 base; unmatched junction bases: 7. The length of the CDR3 is 16 residues. The CDR3, as DNA: TGTGCCAGCAGTTCGATCTGGGGGGGTTCCTACAATGAGCAGTTCTTC. Translating gives CASSSIWGGSYNEQFF.

This rearrangement joins TRBV6-5 to TRBJ1-2; weak D call: TRBD1 (6 bases). The CDR3 totals 16 residues. The V end lost 3 bases, the J end lost 8 bases, and 22 bases lay between the germline ends. CDR1 is MNHEY, CDR2 SVGAGI, per germline. In nucleotides, the CDR3 is TGTGCCAGCAGTTATAGAGGACAGACGACCTATAGGGGCTACACCTTC. As protein: CASSYRGQTTYRGYTF.